This entry lists 10 T cell receptor beta chains sequenced from one sample in a study of PD-1 blockade in classical Hodgkin lymphoma. Produced via immunoSEQ multiplex PCR; TCRdb's table is partial and in-frame only. The sample contains about 97,000 clones, around four fifths of which appear only once. Relapses following autologous stem cell transplantation were seen in all patients, with brentuximab vedotin exposure varying. The sample consisted of peripheral blood mononuclear cells (PBMCs), taken at baseline. The receptors stem from a human donor with classical Hodgkin lymphoma.

The CDR3 protein is CASSTGLAGTTDTQYF. CDR3 in DNA: TGCGCCAGCAGCACCGGACTAGCGGGGACCACAGATACGCAGTATTTT. The chain recombines TRBV5-1 with TRBJ2-3; 12 positions match TRBD2. Trimming cost V 4 bases and J 2 bases; bases outside gene matches: 5. CDR1 and CDR2 (germline): SGHRS, YFSETQ. The CDR3 loop spans 16 amino acids.

This clone was seen just once. V is TRBV5-4 and J is TRBJ1-4, with TRBD1 identical over 7 bases. With 4 bases clipped from V and 8 bases from J, the junction kept 8 bases outside the gene matches. Germline values: CDR1 SGHNT, CDR2 YYREEE (reference sequence). CDR3 length: 14 amino acids. DNA for the CDR3: TGTGCCAGCAGCGTGACAGGGCGTAGGGAAAAACTGTTTTTT. Amino acid sequence: CASSVTGRREKLFF. Looking up the rest from reference TRBV5-4 and TRBJ1-4 gives the full variable domain: ETGVTQSPTHLIKTRGQQVTLRCSSQSGHNTVSWYQQALGQGPQFIFQYYREEENGRGNFPPRFSGLQFPNYSSELNVNALELDDSALYLCASSVTGRREKLFFGSGTQLSVL.

Worth noting for this clone: The same CDR3 arises from other DNA sequences in this sample as well. The chain carries TRBV6-1 and TRBJ1-5; no clear D. The length of the CDR3 is 14 residues. Per the germline V gene, CDR1 is MNHNS and CDR2 is SASEGT. The ends were cut back, 3 bases at V and 2 bases at J, with 8 bases in the middle. The CDR3 sequence: CASSESWGNQPQHF. For the CDR3, the DNA is TGTGCCAGCAGTGAGTCTTGGGGCAATCAGCCCCAGCATTTT.

This rearrangement joins TRBV2 to TRBJ2-7; TRBD1 aligns across 10 bases. Germline V CDR1 and CDR2: SNHLY, FYNNEI. This CDR3 is built from 20 residues. Germline trimming cut 5 bases from V and 2 bases from J; bases unmatched to any gene: 21. The CDR3 spells CASSHLPAGVRTGGTYEQYF. Here the CDR3 DNA reads TGTGCCAGCAGTCACCTACCCGCCGGTGTTAGGACAGGGGGAACCTACGAGCAGTACTTC.

This clone was seen more than once but under ten times. The chain joins TRBV5-1 to TRBJ1-1, with D unclear. This CDR3 has 16 residues. Trimming left V 0 bases short and J 0 bases short, with 12 bases between. The germline CDR1 and CDR2 sequences are SGHRS and YFSETQ. The CDR3 sequence: CASSLANGVMNTEAFF. As DNA, the CDR3 is TGCGCCAGCAGCTTGGCCAATGGGGTTATGAACACTGAAGCTTTCTTT.

The table lists this clone with a few counts. The chain couples TRBV5-6 to TRBJ2-1; D not certain. Germline V gene data show CDR1 as SGHDT and CDR2 as YYEEEE. The CDR3 has 15 residues. Trimming removed 0 bases at V and 5 bases at J, with 12 bases between. CDR3 residues: CASSLVGNRDNEQFF. For the CDR3, the DNA is TGTGCCAGCAGCTTGGTTGGTAATCGGGACAATGAGCAGTTCTTC.

This clone was seen just once. V and J are TRBV18 and TRBJ1-6, with D possibly being TRBD1 (5 bases). V was cut by 0 bases and J by 10 bases, with 7 bases left in between. This CDR3 spans 13 amino acids. Per germline, CDR1 KGHSH and CDR2 LQKENI. The CDR3 sequence: CASSPPGGSPLHF. The CDR3 nucleotides read TGTGCCAGCTCACCACCGGGGGGATCACCCCTCCACTTT.

This clone showed up just once. A read error may account for a junction end that differs from germline. The chain couples TRBV7-3 to TRBJ2-1; 7 bases are shared with TRBD1. The germline CDR1 and CDR2 sequences are SGHTA and FQGTGA. The CDR3 extends over 13 amino acids. The CDR3 DNA reads as TGTGCCAGCAGCTTACTAACAGGGGAAACCTTGATCTTC. Residues: CASSLLTGETLIF.

This clone was observed once. The rearrangement joins TRBV9 to TRBJ1-4, with 11 bases lining up with TRBD1. CDR1 and CDR2 (germline): SGDLS, YYNGEE. J lost 0 bases, V lost 4 bases, and 8 bases had no gene match. The CDR3 runs to 18 residues. The chain's CDR3 is CASSFGQGAVATNEKLFF. The CDR3 nucleotides are TGTGCCAGCAGCTTCGGACAGGGGGCCGTTGCAACTAATGAAAAACTGTTTTTT.

This chain connects TRBV10-3 to TRBJ2-7; weak D call: TRBD2 (6 bases). The ends were cut back, 0 bases at V and 7 bases at J, with 13 bases in the middle. CDR3 length: 14 residues. Germline values: CDR1 ENHRY, CDR2 SYGVKD. This chain's CDR3 is CAISESGGTDEQYF. The CDR3 DNA reads TGTGCCATCAGTGAGTCGGGCGGGACGGATGAGCAGTACTTC.